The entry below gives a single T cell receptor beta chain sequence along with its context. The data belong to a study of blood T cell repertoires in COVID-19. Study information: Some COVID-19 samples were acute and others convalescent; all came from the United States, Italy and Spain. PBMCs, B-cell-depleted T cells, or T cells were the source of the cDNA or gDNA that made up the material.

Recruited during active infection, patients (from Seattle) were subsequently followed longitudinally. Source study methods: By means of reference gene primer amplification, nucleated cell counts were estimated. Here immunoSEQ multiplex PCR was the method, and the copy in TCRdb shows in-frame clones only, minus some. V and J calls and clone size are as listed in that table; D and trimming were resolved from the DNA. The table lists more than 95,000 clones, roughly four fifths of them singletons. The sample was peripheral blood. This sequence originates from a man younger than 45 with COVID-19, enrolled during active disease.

DNA for the CDR3: TGTGCCTGGAGTATATTCAGAGTGACCGGGGGGTACGAGCAGTACTTC. Translated, it gives CAWSIFRVTGGYEQYF. V is TRBV30 and J is TRBJ2-7; 7 nucleotides align to TRBD2. The CDR3 totals 16 residues. Per the germline V gene, CDR1 is GTSNPN and CDR2 is SVGIG (reference sequence). Trimming removed 2 bases from V and 4 bases from J; junction bases left unmatched: 14.